The 23 T cell receptor beta chains below come from one sample, sequenced in a study of identical twins. TCRdb called the 5' RACE reads again in MiXCR, with one record for every CDR3 protein. The repertoire includes just over 450,000 distinct CDR3 sequences, over 12% of them detected once, and 0.52% sits in the top ten. The same data also went into a second study, on yellow fever vaccine responses in identical twins.

The source material was CD4+ T cells sorted from blood. These receptors were taken from a young woman in good health.

The V gene is TRBV20-1, the J gene TRBJ1-1; D gene uncertain. CDR3 size: 12 residues. The germline gives CDR1 DFQATT, CDR2 SNEGSKA (reference sequence). V dropped 6 bases and J dropped 0 bases, with 8 bases sitting between them. The CDR3 DNA follows: TGCAGTGCGTTTCACATGAACACTGAAGCTTTCTTT. Protein product: CSAFHMNTEAFF.

CDR3 region: CASSLEGTLLDNEQFF. In DNA form, the CDR3 reads TGTGCCAGCAGCTTAGAAGGGACCCTCCTCGACAATGAGCAGTTCTTC. The V call is TRBV11-2, the J call TRBJ2-1, with D perhaps TRBD1 or TRBD2 (5 bases each). The germline CDR1 and CDR2 sequences are SGHAT and FQNNGV. Trimming removed 0 bases from V and 5 bases from J, with 14 bases in between. The CDR3 contains 16 residues. Combining the CDR3 with reference TRBV11-2 and TRBJ2-1 gives the whole variable domain EAGVAQSPRYKIIEKRQSVAFWCNPISGHATLYWYQQILGQGPKLLIQFQNNGVVDDSQLPKDRFSAERLKGVDSTLKIQPAKLEDSAVYLCASSLEGTLLDNEQFFGPGTRLTVL.

This clonotype has a handful of counts. The V call is TRBV29-1, the J call TRBJ2-2, with D hard to call. With 4 bases removed from V and 3 bases from J, the gap between germline ends came to 9 bases. The germline gives CDR1 SQVTM, CDR2 ANQGSEA. The CDR3 has 13 residues. DNA for the CDR3: TGCAGCGTTGTTACGGATTACACCGGGGAGCTGTTTTTT. It yields the protein CSVVTDYTGELFF.

This clonotype was seen a handful of times. The chain recombines TRBV11-2 with TRBJ2-5; 7 bases are a match to TRBD1. Germline V lookup: CDR1 SGHAT, CDR2 FQNNGV. There are 15 residues in the CDR3. With 7 bases clipped from V and 0 bases from J, the junction kept 8 bases outside the gene matches. The CDR3 here is CASKGTAPNQETQYF. The CDR3 DNA is TGTGCCAGCAAAGGGACAGCCCCCAACCAAGAGACCCAGTACTTC.

This clonotype was detected only a few times. The CDR3 protein is CATSGITGGTDTQYF. CDR3 sequence (DNA): TGTGCCACCAGTGGCATAACGGGAGGCACAGATACGCAGTATTTT. This rearrangement joins TRBV24-1 to TRBJ2-3, with a possible D match to TRBD2 (6 bases). V lost 5 bases to trimming and J lost 1 base, with 12 bases between them. Per germline, CDR1 KGHDR and CDR2 SFDVKD. The CDR3 totals 15 residues.

This sequence joins TRBV7-3 and TRBJ1-1; a weak D match, TRBD1 (5 bases). Germline CDR1 and CDR2: SGHTA and FQGTGA. V was shortened by 6 bases and J by 4 bases, with 12 bases between the two germline ends. There are 13 residues in the CDR3. The CDR3 bases are TGTGCCAGCAGTTTTTACGGGGGCACTGAAGCTTTCTTT. It translates to CASSFYGGTEAFF.

This clonotype was observed many times. The chain combines TRBV12-3 or TRBV12-4 with TRBJ2-3; TRBD1 matches at 9 bases. V lost 5 bases and J lost 4; bases outside the gene matches: 7. There are 15 residues in the CDR3. In DNA, the CDR3 is TGTGCCAGCAGTCCCCGGACAGGGGATGCAGATACGCAGTATTTT. Translation: CASSPRTGDADTQYF.

Ten or more counts support this clonotype. The chain couples TRBV9 to TRBJ2-4; TRBD2 agrees at 10 bases. CDR3 length: 20 amino acids. Germline loops: CDR1 SGDLS, CDR2 YYNGEE. The V gene end was trimmed by 4 bases and the J gene end by 0 bases; junction bases not matched to a gene: 16. The CDR3 DNA reads TGTGCCAGCAGCCCTCACGCGGTCGCTAGCGGGGGACTAGCCAAAAACATTCAGTACTTC. Encoded protein: CASSPHAVASGGLAKNIQYF.

This clonotype was seen ten or more times. This chain links TRBV5-1 with TRBJ2-1; D uncertain. Germline CDR1 and CDR2: SGHRS and YFSETQ. The CDR3 sequence is 13 residues long. Trimming removed 0 bases from V and 10 bases from J, with 11 bases in between. This CDR3 reads CASSLGALPEQFF. CDR3 nucleotide sequence: TGCGCCAGCAGCTTGGGGGCCCTACCCGAGCAGTTCTTC.

This sequence joins TRBV2 and TRBJ2-7, with 7 bases matching TRBD1. V gave up 7 bases and J gave up 3 bases; unmatched junction bases: 6. This CDR3 region has 13 residues. Germline assignment: CDR1 SNHLY and CDR2 FYNNEI. CDR3 nucleotides: TGTGCCAGCAATGGGCAGGGGGACTACGAGCAGTACTTC. Translation: CASNGQGDYEQYF.

This clonotype was seen more than once but under ten times. The genes are TRBV4-1 and TRBJ2-7, with D possibly being TRBD2 (7 bases). V was pared by 4 bases and J by 2 bases, with 15 bases between. The CDR3 is made up of 15 amino acids. The germline V gene has CDR1 MGHRA and CDR2 YSYEKL. As DNA, the CDR3 is TGCGCCAGCAGCCCGTTGAGCGGGACAACCTACGAGCAGTACTTC. This gives the protein CASSPLSGTTYEQYF.

A few counts support this clonotype. The rearrangement uses TRBV18 and TRBJ2-1; 9 nucleotides align to TRBD1. From germline, CDR1 is KGHSH and CDR2 LQKENI. There are 15 residues in the CDR3. V lost 3 bases and J lost 8; bases outside the gene matches: 8. CDR3 sequence: CASSPGQGKVDEQFF. In nucleotides, the CDR3 is TGTGCCAGCTCACCGGGACAGGGTAAGGTGGATGAGCAGTTCTTC.

There are many counts of this clonotype. The chain has TRBV28 and TRBJ2-7; D ambiguous. Germline V gene lookup returns CDR1 MDHEN and CDR2 SYDVKM. The ends were cut back, 1 base at V and 6 bases at J, with 7 bases in the middle. This CDR3 has 12 amino acids. CDR3 sequence: CASSLSRGEQYF. CDR3 coding DNA: TGTGCCAGCAGTTTATCCCGAGGCGAGCAGTACTTC.

The chain joins TRBV7-3 to TRBJ1-1; D not certain. Trimming shortened V by 2 bases and J by 9 bases, and 13 bases separated the two germline ends. This CDR3 contains 13 residues. The germline gives CDR1 SGHTA, CDR2 FQGTGA. CDR3: CASSLRVLGKAFF. The DNA for the CDR3 is TGTGCCAGCAGCTTACGTGTTTTGGGCAAAGCTTTCTTT. The whole variable domain, filled in from reference TRBV7-3 and TRBJ1-1, reads GAGVSQTPSNKVTEKGKYVELRCDPISGHTALYWYRQSLGQGPEFLIYFQGTGAADDSGLPNDRFFAVRPEGSVSTLKIQRTERGDSAVYLCASSLRVLGKAFFGQGTRLTVV.

V gene TRBV11-2 combines with J gene TRBJ2-7; D might be TRBD1 or TRBD2, each matching 6 bases. The CDR3 is 14 residues long. The germline V gene encodes CDR1 SGHAT and CDR2 FQNNGV. V lost 5 bases to trimming and J lost 5 bases, with 16 bases between them. This CDR3 is CASSQGQRRDEQYF. In DNA, the CDR3 is TGTGCCAGCAGCCAGGGACAACGGAGGGACGAGCAGTACTTC.

With respect to this clonotype: One base away lies a much larger clone, so this may be a sequencing read error. The chain employs TRBV24-1 and TRBJ2-7, with 7 bases that match TRBD2. This CDR3 has 15 residues. Germline lookup yields CDR1 KGHDR and CDR2 SFDVKD. The CDR3 protein is CATNDFSAGSYEQYF. In DNA form, the CDR3 reads TGTGCCACCAATGATTTCTCAGCGGGATCCTACGAGCAGTACTTC.

The sample holds a few counts of this clonotype. The chain joins TRBV9 to TRBJ1-1, with D perhaps matching TRBD1 (6 bases). V lost 3 bases and J lost 11, with 23 bases in between. From germline, CDR1 is SGDLS and CDR2 YYNGEE. The CDR3 sequence is 15 residues long. DNA of the CDR3: TGTGCCAGCAGCGCCGCGGAACAGGGCAAGTTTGGGGCTTTCTTT. Amino acid sequence: CASSAAEQGKFGAFF.

This clonotype has only a few counts. The genes are TRBV11-2 and TRBJ2-5, with TRBD1 matching over 7 bases. CDR1 is SGHAT, CDR2 FQNNGV, per germline. The J segment lost 3 bases and the V segment lost 0 bases, leaving 4 bases of the junction unmatched. The CDR3 spans 15 residues. In DNA, the CDR3 is TGTGCCAGCAGCTTAGAAGGCAGGGGGAAAGAGACCCAGTACTTC. It codes for CASSLEGRGKETQYF.

The chain carries TRBV28 and TRBJ2-7; 7 bases map to TRBD1. The length of the CDR3 is 14 residues. The J segment lost 3 bases and the V segment lost 3 bases, leaving 5 bases of the junction unmatched. CDR1 and CDR2 from the germline V gene are MDHEN and SYDVKM. CDR3 loop: CASSFSTGNYEQYF. The CDR3 nucleotides read TGTGCCAGCAGTTTTTCGACAGGGAACTACGAGCAGTACTTC.

This chain connects TRBV7-2 to TRBJ2-5, with D possibly being TRBD2 (5 bases). CDR1 is SGHTA, CDR2 FQGNSA, per germline. The CDR3 runs 12 residues. With 5 bases removed from V and 4 bases from J, the gap between germline ends came to 8 bases. The CDR3, as DNA: TGTGCCAGCAGCCGGGGTCTAGAGACCCAGTACTTC. This codes for CASSRGLETQYF.

This clonotype has only a few counts. The chain has TRBV6-5 and TRBJ1-6, with 7 bases lining up with TRBD1. With V trimmed by 0 bases and J by 0 bases, 5 bases remained unmatched. Germline CDR1 and CDR2: MNHEY and SVGAGI. This CDR3 has 18 residues. The CDR3: CASSYSQTGRSYNSPLHF. DNA of the CDR3: TGTGCCAGCAGTTACTCACAGACAGGGCGCTCCTATAATTCACCCCTCCACTTT.

V is TRBV7-9 and J is TRBJ2-2; 7 nucleotides line up with TRBD2. With 7 bases clipped from V and 2 bases from J, the junction kept 7 bases outside the gene matches. Germline lookup yields CDR1 SEHNR and CDR2 FQNEAQ (reference sequence). The CDR3 runs to 15 residues. This CDR3 reads CASNPSGLNTGELFF. The CDR3 DNA reads TGTGCCAGCAACCCTAGCGGACTTAACACCGGGGAGCTGTTTTTT.

The chain has TRBV11-1 and TRBJ2-1, with D perhaps matching TRBD1 (9 bases). Germline CDR1 SGHAT, CDR2 FQDESV (reference sequence). V shed 2 bases and J shed 8 bases, with 34 bases lying between them. There are 21 residues in the CDR3. This chain's CDR3 is CASSLWGSSQGAGAGVDEQFF. The CDR3 bases are TGTGCCAGCAGCTTATGGGGTTCTTCACAGGGGGCTGGAGCGGGAGTTGATGAGCAGTTCTTC.